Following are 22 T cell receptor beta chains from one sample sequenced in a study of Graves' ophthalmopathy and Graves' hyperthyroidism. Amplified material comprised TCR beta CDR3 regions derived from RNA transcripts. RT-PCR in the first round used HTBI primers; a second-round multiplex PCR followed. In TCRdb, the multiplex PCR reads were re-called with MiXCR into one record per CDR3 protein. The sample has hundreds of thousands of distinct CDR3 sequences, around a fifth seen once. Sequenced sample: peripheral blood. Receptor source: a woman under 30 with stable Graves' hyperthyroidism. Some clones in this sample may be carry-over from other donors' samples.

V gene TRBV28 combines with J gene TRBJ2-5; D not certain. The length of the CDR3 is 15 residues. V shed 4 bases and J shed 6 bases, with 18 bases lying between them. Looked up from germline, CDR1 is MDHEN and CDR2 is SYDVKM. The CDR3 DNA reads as TGTGCCAGCAGTTCCACCCGGATGGGCCCGAAGACCCAGTACTTC. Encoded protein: CASSSTRMGPKTQYF.

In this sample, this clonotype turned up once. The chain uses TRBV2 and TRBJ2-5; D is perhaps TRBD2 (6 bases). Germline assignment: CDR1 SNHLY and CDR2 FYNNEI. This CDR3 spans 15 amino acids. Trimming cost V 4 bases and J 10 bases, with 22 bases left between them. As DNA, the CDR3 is TGTGCCAGCAGTGTTGAGATAGGAGGGTTCGGGAACCAGTACTTC. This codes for CASSVEIGGFGNQYF.

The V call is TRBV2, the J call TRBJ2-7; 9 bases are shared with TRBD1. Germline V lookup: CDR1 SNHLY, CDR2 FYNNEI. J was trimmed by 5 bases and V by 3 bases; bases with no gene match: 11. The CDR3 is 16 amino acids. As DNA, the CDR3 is TGTGCCAGCAGTGATGGGGGACGGGACAGGGTCCACGAGCAGTACTTC. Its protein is CASSDGGRDRVHEQYF.

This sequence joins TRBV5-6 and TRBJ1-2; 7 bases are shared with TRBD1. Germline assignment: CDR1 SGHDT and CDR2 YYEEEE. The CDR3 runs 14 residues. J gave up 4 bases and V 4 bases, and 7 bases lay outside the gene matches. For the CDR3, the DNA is TGTGCCAGCAGCCAAGGGGGCGCAGTCTATGGCTACACCTTC. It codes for CASSQGGAVYGYTF.

The CDR3: CASSYRPSGRYTIYF. CDR3 nucleotide sequence: TGTGCCAGCAGTTACCGGCCTTCGGGGAGGTACACCATATATTTT. The chain links TRBV6-5 to TRBJ1-3; no clear D gene. The CDR3 spans 15 residues. Looked up from germline, CDR1 is MNHEY and CDR2 is SVGAGI. The germline V and J ends were trimmed by 2 bases and 8 bases, with 16 bases remaining between them.

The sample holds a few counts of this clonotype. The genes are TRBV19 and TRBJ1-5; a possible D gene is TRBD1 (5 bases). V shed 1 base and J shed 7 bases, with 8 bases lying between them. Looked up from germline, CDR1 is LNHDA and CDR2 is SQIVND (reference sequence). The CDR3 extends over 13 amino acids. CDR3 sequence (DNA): TGTGCCAGTAGTATAGCGGGGGAGCAGCCCCAGCATTTT. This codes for CASSIAGEQPQHF.

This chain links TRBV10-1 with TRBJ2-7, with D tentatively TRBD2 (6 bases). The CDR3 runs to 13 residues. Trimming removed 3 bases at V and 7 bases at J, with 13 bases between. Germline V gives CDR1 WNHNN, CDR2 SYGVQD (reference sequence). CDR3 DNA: TGCGCCAGCAGTGATCCCGGGGGAAGGGAGCAGTACTTC. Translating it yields CASSDPGGREQYF.

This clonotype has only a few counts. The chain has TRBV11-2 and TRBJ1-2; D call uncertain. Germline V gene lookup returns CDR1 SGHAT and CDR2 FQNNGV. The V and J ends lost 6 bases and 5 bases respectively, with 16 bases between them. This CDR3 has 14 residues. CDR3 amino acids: CASRPPFLGYGYTF. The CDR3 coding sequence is TGTGCCAGCAGGCCCCCTTTTCTCGGATATGGCTACACCTTC.

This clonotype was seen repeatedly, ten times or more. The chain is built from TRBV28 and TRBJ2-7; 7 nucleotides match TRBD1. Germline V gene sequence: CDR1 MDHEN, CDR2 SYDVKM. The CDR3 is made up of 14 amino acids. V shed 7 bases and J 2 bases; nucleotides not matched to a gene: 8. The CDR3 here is CASTSGQRTYEQYF. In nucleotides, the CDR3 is TGTGCCAGCACCTCGGGACAGCGCACCTACGAGCAGTACTTC.

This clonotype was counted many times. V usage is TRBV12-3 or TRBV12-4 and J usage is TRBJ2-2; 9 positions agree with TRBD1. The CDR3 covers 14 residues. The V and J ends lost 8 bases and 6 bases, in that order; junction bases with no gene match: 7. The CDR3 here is CASSRDRDAGELFF. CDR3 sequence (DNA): TGTGCCAGCTCTCGGGACAGGGACGCCGGGGAGCTGTTTTTT.

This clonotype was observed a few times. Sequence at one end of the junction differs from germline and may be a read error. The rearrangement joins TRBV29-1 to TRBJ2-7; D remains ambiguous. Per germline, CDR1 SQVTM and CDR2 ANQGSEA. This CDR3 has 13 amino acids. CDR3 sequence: CSVPLLDGYGQYF. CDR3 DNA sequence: TGCAGCGTTCCCCTTTTGGACGGCTACGGGCAGTACTTC.

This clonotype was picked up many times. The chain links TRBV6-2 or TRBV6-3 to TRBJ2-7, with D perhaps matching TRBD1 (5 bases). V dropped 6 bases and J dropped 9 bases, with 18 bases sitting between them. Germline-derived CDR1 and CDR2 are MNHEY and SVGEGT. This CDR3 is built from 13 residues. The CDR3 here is CASSRVVQRGQYF. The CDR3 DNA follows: TGTGCCAGCAGCAGGGTGGTCCAAAGGGGGCAGTACTTC.

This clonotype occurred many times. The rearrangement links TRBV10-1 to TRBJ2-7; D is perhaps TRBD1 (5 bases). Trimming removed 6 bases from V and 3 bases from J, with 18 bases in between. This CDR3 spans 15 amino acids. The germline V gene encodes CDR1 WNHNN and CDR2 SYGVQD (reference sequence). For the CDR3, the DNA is TGCGCCAGCAGAAGACAGTTATATTGGAGCTACGAGCAGTACTTC. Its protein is CASRRQLYWSYEQYF.

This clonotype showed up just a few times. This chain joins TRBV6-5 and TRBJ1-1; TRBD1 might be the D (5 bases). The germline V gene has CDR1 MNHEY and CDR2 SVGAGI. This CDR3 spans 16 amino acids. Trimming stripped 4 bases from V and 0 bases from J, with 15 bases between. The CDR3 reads CASSSGGVLLNTEAFF. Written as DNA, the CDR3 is TGTGCCAGCAGTTCCGGGGGGGTTCTCCTGAACACTGAAGCTTTCTTT.

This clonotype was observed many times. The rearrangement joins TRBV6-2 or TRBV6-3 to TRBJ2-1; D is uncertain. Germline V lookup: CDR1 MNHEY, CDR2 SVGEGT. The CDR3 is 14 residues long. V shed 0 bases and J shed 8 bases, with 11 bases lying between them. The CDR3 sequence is CASSYSKESDEQFF. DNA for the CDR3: TGTGCCAGCAGTTACTCGAAGGAGTCCGATGAGCAGTTCTTC.

Written as DNA, the CDR3 is TGCGCCAGCAGTGGAGGAAGATGGGACAGGGGTGCCTACGAGCAGTACTTC. Encoded protein: CASSGGRWDRGAYEQYF. The chain has TRBV10-1 and TRBJ2-7; TRBD1 matches 10 bases. J lost 2 bases, V lost 4 bases, and 11 bases had no gene match. The CDR3 totals 17 residues. The germline CDR1 and CDR2 sequences are WNHNN and SYGVQD (reference sequence).

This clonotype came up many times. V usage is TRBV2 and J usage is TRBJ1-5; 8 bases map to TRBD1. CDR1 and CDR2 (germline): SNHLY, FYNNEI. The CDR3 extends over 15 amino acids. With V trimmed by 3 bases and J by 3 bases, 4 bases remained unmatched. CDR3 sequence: CASSDRTGFNQPQHF. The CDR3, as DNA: TGTGCCAGCAGTGATAGGACAGGGTTCAATCAGCCCCAGCATTTT.

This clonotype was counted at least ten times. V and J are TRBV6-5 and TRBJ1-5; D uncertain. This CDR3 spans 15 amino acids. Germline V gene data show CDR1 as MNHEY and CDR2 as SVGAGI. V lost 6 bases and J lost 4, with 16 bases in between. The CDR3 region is CASSLTGDGNQPQHF. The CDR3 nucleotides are TGTGCCAGCAGCTTAACGGGAGACGGGAATCAGCCCCAGCATTTT.

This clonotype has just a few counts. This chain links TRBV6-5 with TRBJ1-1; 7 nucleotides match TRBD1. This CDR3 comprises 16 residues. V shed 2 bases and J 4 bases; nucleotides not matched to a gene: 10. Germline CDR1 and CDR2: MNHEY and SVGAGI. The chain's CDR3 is CASSYDQTGRGTEAFF. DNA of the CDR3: TGTGCCAGCAGTTACGACCAGACAGGGAGAGGCACTGAAGCTTTCTTT.

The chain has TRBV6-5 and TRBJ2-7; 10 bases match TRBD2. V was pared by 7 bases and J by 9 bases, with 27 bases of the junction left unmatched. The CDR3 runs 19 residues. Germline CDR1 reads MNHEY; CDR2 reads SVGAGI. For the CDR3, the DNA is TGTGCCAGCACTTCCTTTGGGGCTAGCGGGGGCTCATCTCACCAGGGGCAGTACTTC. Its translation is CASTSFGASGGSSHQGQYF.

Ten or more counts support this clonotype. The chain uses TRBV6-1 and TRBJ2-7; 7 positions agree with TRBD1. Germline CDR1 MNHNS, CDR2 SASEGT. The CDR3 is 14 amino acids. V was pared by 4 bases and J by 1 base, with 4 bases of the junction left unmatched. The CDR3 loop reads CASSGTGGSYEQYF. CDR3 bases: TGTGCCAGCAGTGGGACAGGTGGTTCCTACGAGCAGTACTTC.

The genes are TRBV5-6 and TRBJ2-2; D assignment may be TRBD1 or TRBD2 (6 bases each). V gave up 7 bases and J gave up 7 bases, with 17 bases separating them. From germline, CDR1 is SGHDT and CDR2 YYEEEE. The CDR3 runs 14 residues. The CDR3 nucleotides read TGTGCCAGCGCTAGGGGGGAGTACATCGGGGAGCTGTTTTTT. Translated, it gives CASARGEYIGELFF.